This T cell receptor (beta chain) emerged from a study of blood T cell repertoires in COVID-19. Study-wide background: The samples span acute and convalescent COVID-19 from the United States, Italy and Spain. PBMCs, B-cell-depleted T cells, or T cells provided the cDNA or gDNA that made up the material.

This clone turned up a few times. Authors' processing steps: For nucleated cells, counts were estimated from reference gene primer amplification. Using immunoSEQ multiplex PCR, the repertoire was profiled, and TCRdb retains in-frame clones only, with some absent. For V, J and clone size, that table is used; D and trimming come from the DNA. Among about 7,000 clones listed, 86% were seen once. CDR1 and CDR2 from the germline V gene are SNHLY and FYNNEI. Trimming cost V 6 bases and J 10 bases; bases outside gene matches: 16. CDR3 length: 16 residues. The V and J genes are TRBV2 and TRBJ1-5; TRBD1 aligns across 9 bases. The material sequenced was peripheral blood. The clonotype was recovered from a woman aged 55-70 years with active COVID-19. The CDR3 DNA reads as TGTGCCAGCAGAGGAACCTATACCCGGGACAGGGATCCCCAGCATTTT. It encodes CASRGTYTRDRDPQHF.